This T cell receptor beta chain originates from a study of control samples from healthy donors and cancer patients. Germline assignment: CDR1 MNHNS and CDR2 SASEGT. The CDR3 sequence is 15 residues long. V lost 3 bases and J lost 5, with 11 bases in between. Method: immunoSEQ multiplex PCR; TCRdb's copy keeps in-frame clones and lacks some. This table holds roughly 100,000 clones, around 89% found once. Sequenced input: PBMCs. The source of this sequence is a man in his sixties with lung cancer. The chain carries TRBV6-1 and TRBJ1-6; D is unresolved. CDR3 in amino acids: CASSEARSNNSPLHF. The CDR3 DNA is TGTGCCAGCAGTGAGGCCAGATCTAATAATTCACCCCTCCACTTT.